The text below deals with one T cell receptor (beta chain). This sample stems from a study of blood T cell repertoires in COVID-19. Study at large: The analysed material was cDNA or gDNA that came from T cells, B-cell-depleted T cells, or PBMCs.

Per the study methods: For nucleated cells, counts were estimated from reference gene primer amplification. Profiling relied on immunoSEQ multiplex PCR, and the TCRdb table lists in-frame clones only, not all of them. The V and J calls and the clone size are those of that table, but D and trimming were determined from the DNA. The data hold 150,000 to 200,000 clones, with roughly nine tenths observed a single time. CDR1 is SGHTA, CDR2 FQGNSA, per germline. The CDR3 length is 18 residues. Losses at the gene ends were 5 bases for V and 0 bases for J; bases not matched to a gene: 9. Sequencing was done on a sample of peripheral blood. The chain links TRBV7-2 to TRBJ2-5; 13 bases match TRBD2. This clonotype was obtained from a man aged 55 to 70 with active or convalescent COVID-19. The CDR3 DNA reads as TGTGCCAGCAGCCCAGGGACTAGCGGGGCCCTCTACCAAGAGACCCAGTACTTC. It specifies CASSPGTSGALYQETQYF.